These 20 T cell receptor beta chains were all obtained from the same sample, sequenced in a study of regulatory T cells in long-lasting Graves disease. To make TCR beta libraries, researchers used iRepertoire HTBI primers and Arm-PCR of CDR3 regions. MiXCR, run by TCRdb on the multiplex PCR reads, gives a single entry per CDR3 protein. The repertoire holds about 470,000 distinct CDR3 sequences, with 20% to 25% as singletons. Documented time point: persistent/refractory GD, antithyroid drugs over 5 years with positive TRAb. Researchers made the TCR library from RNA that was extracted from PBMCs. The specimen comprised peripheral blood mononuclear cells (PBMCs), sampled when the disease was refractory, from a patient treated with antithyroid drugs. These receptors all come from a female donor with Graves disease.

This clonotype has ten or more counts. The chain is built from TRBV7-9 and TRBJ1-6; a possible D gene is TRBD1 (6 bases). Deletions cut 5 bases from V and 10 bases from J, with 21 bases between. This CDR3 spans 16 amino acids. Per the germline V gene, CDR1 is SEHNR and CDR2 is FQNEAQ (reference sequence). The CDR3 nucleotides are TGTGCCAGCAGCGACCTTCGGTGGGACAACCCCTCACCCCTCCACTTT. Translating it yields CASSDLRWDNPSPLHF.

The chain links TRBV2 to TRBJ2-7, with D perhaps given as TRBD1 or TRBD2 (5 bases each). Germline CDR1 is SNHLY and CDR2 is FYNNEI. V was clipped by 6 bases and J by 2 bases, with 14 bases between them. The CDR3 consists of 14 residues. CDR3 protein: CASSLRGPTYEQYF. DNA for the CDR3: TGTGCCAGCAGCCTACGGGGACCTACCTACGAGCAGTACTTC.

This clonotype was counted many times. V and J are TRBV20-1 and TRBJ2-5, with a weak D call TRBD2 (6 bases). CDR1 is DFQATT, CDR2 SNEGSKA, per germline (reference sequence). This CDR3 spans 15 amino acids. Trimming removed 5 bases from V and 0 bases from J, with 16 bases in between. The CDR3 loop is CSAARDSPNQETQYF. Written as DNA, the CDR3 is TGCAGTGCTGCCCGGGACTCCCCGAACCAAGAGACCCAGTACTTC.

This clonotype occurred many times. The rearrangement links TRBV28 to TRBJ2-5; TRBD2 aligns across 11 bases. V was clipped by 10 bases and J by 5 bases; unmatched bases: 12. The germline CDR1 and CDR2 sequences are MDHEN and SYDVKM. The CDR3 consists of 15 residues. The CDR3 nucleotides are TGTGCCACCATCCATAGCGGGAGGGTATGGGAGACCCAGTACTTC. Translation gives CATIHSGRVWETQYF.

The V gene is TRBV24-1, the J gene TRBJ2-1; the D gene is possibly TRBD2 (6 bases). In germline, CDR1 is KGHDR, CDR2 SFDVKD. The CDR3 has 16 residues. V was clipped by 3 bases and J by 1 base, with 12 bases between them. CDR3 sequence (DNA): TGTGCCACCAGTGATCAACTAGCAGGATCCTACAATGAGCAGTTCTTC. It specifies CATSDQLAGSYNEQFF.

This rearrangement joins TRBV6-1 to TRBJ1-5; D perhaps matches TRBD1 (5 bases). CDR3 length: 17 amino acids. The V and J ends lost 3 bases and 2 bases respectively, with 17 bases between them. Germline V gives CDR1 MNHNS, CDR2 SASEGT. The CDR3, as DNA: TGTGCCAGCAGTGATGTTTTTGTAAGGGGCCGCAATCAGCCCCAGCATTTT. Residues: CASSDVFVRGRNQPQHF.

The chain carries TRBV7-3 and TRBJ2-7; D ambiguous. This CDR3 has 12 residues. The germline gives CDR1 SGHTA, CDR2 FQGTGA. The V end was cut by 4 bases, the J end by 6 bases, with 10 bases between. The chain's CDR3 is CASSSDGREQYF. The CDR3, as DNA: TGTGCCAGCAGCTCAGACGGTCGCGAGCAGTACTTC.

V is TRBV5-6 and J is TRBJ2-1, with 9 bases aligning to TRBD1. Trimming at V came to 5 bases and at J to 6 bases, leaving 12 bases not matched to a gene. Looked up from germline, CDR1 is SGHDT and CDR2 is YYEEEE. This CDR3 is built from 16 residues. The CDR3 DNA follows: TGTGCCAGCAGGGGAACCGGGACAGGGATGGGCAATGAGCAGTTCTTC. Protein product: CASRGTGTGMGNEQFF.

The gene calls are TRBV14 and TRBJ2-3; TRBD2 aligns across 8 bases. The germline gives CDR1 SGHDN, CDR2 FVKESK. This CDR3 region has 16 residues. Trimming removed 4 bases from V and 9 bases from J; junction bases left unmatched: 15. CDR3 sequence reads: CASSLTSANYKPTQYF. The CDR3 DNA sequence: TGTGCCAGCAGCCTGACTAGCGCAAATTACAAGCCGACGCAGTATTTT.

The chain recombines TRBV7-2 with TRBJ2-3; 14 bases agree with TRBD2. V lost 7 bases and J lost 4; bases outside the gene matches: 4. Per the germline V gene, CDR1 is SGHTA and CDR2 is FQGNSA. This CDR3 is built from 15 residues. As DNA, the CDR3 is TGTGCCAGCAAAGGGACTAGCGGGAGCCCAGATACGCAGTATTTT. Its protein product is CASKGTSGSPDTQYF.

Concerning this clonotype: With a far larger clone one base away, a read error is the likely cause. A read error is likely, as this CDR3 ends without the conserved phenylalanine or tryptophan. This sequence joins TRBV6-5 and TRBJ2-5; D possibly corresponds to TRBD2 (5 bases). This CDR3 comprises 14 residues. The germline gives CDR1 MNHEY, CDR2 SVGAGI. V was pared by 2 bases and J by 2 bases, with 9 bases between. This CDR3 reads CASSYGGGQETQYL. The CDR3 DNA reads TGTGCCAGCAGTTACGGAGGTGGGCAAGAGACCCAGTACCTC.

The chain uses TRBV9 and TRBJ1-1; D might be TRBD1 (5 bases). Trimming took 3 bases from V and 4 from J, leaving 13 bases between them. Germline loops: CDR1 SGDLS, CDR2 YYNGEE. There are 14 residues in the CDR3. The CDR3 spells CASSETGAGTEAFF. DNA of the CDR3: TGTGCCAGCAGCGAGACCGGGGCTGGCACTGAAGCTTTCTTT.

This clonotype has just a few counts. The rearrangement joins TRBV4-1 to TRBJ1-5, with 7 bases matching TRBD1. The ends lost 1 base at V and 7 bases at J; junction bases unmatched: 7. The CDR3 is made up of 15 amino acids. Germline assignment: CDR1 MGHRA and CDR2 YSYEKL. CDR3 region: CASSQATGFEQPQHF. The CDR3 nucleotides read TGCGCCAGCAGCCAAGCGACAGGGTTCGAACAGCCCCAGCATTTT.

This clonotype has ten or more counts. The rearrangement links TRBV20-1 to TRBJ1-4; D uncertain. The V gene lost 5 bases and the J gene lost 2 bases, with 6 bases spanning the gap. CDR3 length: 12 amino acids. Germline CDR1 reads DFQATT; CDR2 reads SNEGSKA (reference sequence). The CDR3 protein is CSARLTNEKLFF. The CDR3 DNA follows: TGCAGTGCTCGCCTGACTAATGAAAAACTGTTTTTT.

The chain is built from TRBV30 and TRBJ1-5; the D gene is possibly TRBD1 (6 bases). CDR1 and CDR2 (germline): GTSNPN, SVGIG (reference sequence). V was pared by 5 bases and J by 4 bases, with 15 bases between. CDR3 length equals 14 residues. As DNA, the CDR3 is TGTGCCTGGCACCCCCCAGGGGATAATCAGCCCCAGCATTTT. Amino acid sequence: CAWHPPGDNQPQHF.

This sequence joins TRBV25-1 and TRBJ2-7; D unresolved. Looked up from germline, CDR1 is MGHDK and CDR2 is SYGVNS. The CDR3 spans 14 residues. Trimming pared 3 bases from V and 3 bases from J, leaving 12 bases between. The CDR3 nucleotides read TGTGCCAGCAGTGACGCCCAGGAGTACTACGAGCAGTACTTC. It specifies CASSDAQEYYEQYF.

V gene TRBV28 combines with J gene TRBJ1-6, with TRBD1 matching over 7 bases. Germline loops: CDR1 MDHEN, CDR2 SYDVKM. V was pared by 2 bases and J by 10 bases, with 5 bases of the junction left unmatched. The CDR3 runs 14 residues. The CDR3 protein is CASSLQGGDSPLHF. DNA for the CDR3: TGTGCCAGCAGTTTACAGGGGGGTGACTCACCCCTCCACTTT. Combining the CDR3 with reference TRBV28 and TRBJ1-6 gives the whole variable domain DVKVTQSSRYLVKRTGEKVFLECVQDMDHENMFWYRQDPGLGLRLIYFSYDVKMKEKGDIPEGYSVSREKKERFSLILESASTNQTSMYLCASSLQGGDSPLHFGNGTRLTVT.

This clonotype appeared a few times. V usage is TRBV29-1 and J usage is TRBJ2-5; no definite D call. CDR3 length: 11 amino acids. V lost 6 bases, J lost 7 bases, and 12 bases lay in between. Germline V lookup: CDR1 SQVTM, CDR2 ANQGSEA. This chain's CDR3 is CSVAYAGTQYF. CDR3 nucleotides: TGCAGCGTCGCGTACGCCGGGACCCAGTACTTC.

This clonotype was found many times. The chain uses TRBV24-1 and TRBJ2-4, with D perhaps matching TRBD1 (5 bases). From germline, CDR1 is KGHDR and CDR2 SFDVKD. The CDR3 has 12 amino acids. V dropped 4 bases and J dropped 10 bases, with 10 bases sitting between them. As DNA, the CDR3 is TGTGCCACCAGTGACCGAACAGGAATTCAGTACTTC. Protein product: CATSDRTGIQYF.

This clonotype has ten or more counts. The chain employs TRBV20-1 and TRBJ1-1; a weak D match, TRBD1 (6 bases). CDR1 is DFQATT, CDR2 SNEGSKA, per germline (reference sequence). The CDR3 contains 14 residues. The V end was cut by 0 bases, the J end by 0 bases, with 8 bases between. CDR3 sequence reads: CSARDRTVNTEAFF. CDR3 DNA: TGCAGTGCTAGAGATCGGACAGTGAACACTGAAGCTTTCTTT.